This TCR beta chain was sequenced during a study of T cell repertoires in cytomegalovirus infection. The CDR3 length is 16 residues. CDR1 is PRHDT, CDR2 FYEKMQ, per germline (reference sequence). V was cut by 5 bases and J by 0 bases, with 14 bases left in between. In the case of this clonotype: The antigen remains unidentified.

TCRdb re-called the reads through MiXCR, storing one row per CDR3 protein. Seen here are about 900,000 distinct CDR3 sequences, around 30% observed once, and the top ten hold 11% to 15%. Here the sequenced sample was cultured CD8+ T cells from PBMCs, taken from culture after CMV antigen stimulation. This TCR was sampled from a human donor in good health (CMV status not recorded). Some clones in this sample may be carry-over from other donors' samples. The V and J genes are TRBV13 and TRBJ2-1; perhaps D is TRBD1 or TRBD2 (5 bases each). The CDR3 nucleotides read TGTGCCAGCAGCCCCACCCCAGGGAGCTCCTACAATGAGCAGTTCTTC. Translating gives CASSPTPGSSYNEQFF.